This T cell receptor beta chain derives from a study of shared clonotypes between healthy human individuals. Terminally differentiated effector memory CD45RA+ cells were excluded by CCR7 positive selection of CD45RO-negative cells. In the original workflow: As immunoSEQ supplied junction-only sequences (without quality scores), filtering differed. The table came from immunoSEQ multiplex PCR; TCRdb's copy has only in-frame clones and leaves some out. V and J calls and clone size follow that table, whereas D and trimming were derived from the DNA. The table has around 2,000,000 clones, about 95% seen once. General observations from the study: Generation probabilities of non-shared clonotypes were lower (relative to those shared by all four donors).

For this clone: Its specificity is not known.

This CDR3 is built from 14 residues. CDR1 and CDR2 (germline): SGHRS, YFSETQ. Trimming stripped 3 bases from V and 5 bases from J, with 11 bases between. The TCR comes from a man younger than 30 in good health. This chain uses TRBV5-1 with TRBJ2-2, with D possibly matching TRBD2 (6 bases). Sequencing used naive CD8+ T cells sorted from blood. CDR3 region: CASSSISGTGELFF. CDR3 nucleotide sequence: TGCGCCAGCAGCTCTATAAGCGGGACCGGGGAGCTGTTTTTT.